This T cell receptor beta chain appears in the sequencing data of a study of shared clonotypes between healthy human individuals. Comments on this clone: Its antigen is still unknown.

Study-level results: Generation probabilities were higher for clonotypes shared across all four sorted-subset donors than for unshared ones. Some naive CD4 clonotypes, around 5%, turned up in common across several donors.

The repertoire was sequenced with immunoSEQ multiplex PCR; TCRdb's copy has only in-frame clones and lacks some. This table has 1 million to 1.2 million clones, 60% to 80% appearing once. The source material was memory CD4+ T cells from PBMCs. Subset reported: CD45RA-negative fraction. This receptor was taken from a man between 18 and 35 years old in good health. Some clones in this sample may be carry-over from other donors' samples.

CDR3: CASSSKGPVDGYTF. CDR3 nucleotide sequence: TGTGCCAGCAGCAGTAAGGGGCCAGTTGATGGCTACACCTTC. The chain carries TRBV7-8 and TRBJ1-2, with D possibly matching TRBD1 (5 bases). CDR1 is SGHVS and CDR2 is FQNEAQ in the germline V gene. CDR3 length: 14 residues. Trimming pared 5 bases from V and 6 bases from J, leaving 16 bases between.